These T cell receptor beta chains were read from a single sample in a study of CD8 T cells in Susac syndrome. TCRdb itself ran the immunoSEQ multiplex PCR reads through MiXCR, one entry per CDR3 protein. This repertoire shows around 130,000 distinct CDR3 sequences, around nine tenths found once; its top ten account for about 0.23%. The material sequenced was CD8+ T cells from PBMCs. The receptors derive from a human donor with multiple sclerosis. Both conserved end residues are part of each CDR3. A D gene is named only where the DNA matches it firmly. Clone size is stated in some rows and not others, as once, few, many or a class when expanded.

clone size,D gene,J gene,V gene,CDR3 protein,CDR3 DNA
few,NA,TRBJ2-2,TRBV4-1,CASSPHSAPGNTGELFF,TGCGCCAGCAGCCCTCACAGCGCCCCCGGGAACACCGGGGAGCTGTTTTTT
NA,TRBD1,TRBJ2-4,TRBV27,CASSWTGENIQYF,TGTGCCAGCAGCTGGACAGGGGAAAACATTCAGTACTTC
NA,NA,TRBJ2-5,TRBV27,CASSLGLGGETQYF,TGTGCCAGCAGTTTAGGCCTCGGAGGAGAGACCCAGTACTTC
NA,NA,TRBJ1-2,TRBV6-2/TRBV6-3,CASTAAVRVIIYGYTF,TGTGCCAGCACCGCGGCTGTTAGGGTTATCATCTATGGCTACACCTTC
NA,NA,TRBJ2-7,TRBV19,CASSPSSYEQYF,TGTGCCAGTAGTCCCTCTTCCTACGAGCAGTACTTC
NA,NA,TRBJ2-1,TRBV7-8,CASTRLDSDYNEQFF,TGTGCCAGCACTAGGCTGGACTCGGACTACAATGAGCAGTTCTTC
NA,NA,TRBJ1-5,TRBV29-1,CSYRAGLDQPQHF,TGCAGCTACAGGGCGGGCTTGGATCAGCCCCAGCATTTT
NA,NA,TRBJ1-2,TRBV6-5,CASSYSRGDGYTF,TGTGCCAGCAGTTACTCGAGGGGGGATGGCTACACCTTC
NA,NA,TRBJ2-3,TRBV6-6,CASRAVDTQYF,TGTGCCAGCCGGGCTGTAGATACGCAGTATTTT
NA,TRBD2,TRBJ2-3,TRBV18,CASSLSGRVTDTQYF,TGTGCCAGCTCACTTAGCGGGAGGGTCACAGATACGCAGTATTTT
NA,TRBD2,TRBJ2-7,TRBV5-1,CASSDGLAGTNEQYF,TGCGCCAGCAGCGATGGACTAGCGGGGACTAACGAGCAGTACTTC
NA,NA,TRBJ2-7,TRBV6-2/TRBV6-3,CASSWDLSYEQYF,TGTGCCAGCAGCTGGGACCTATCCTACGAGCAGTACTTC
NA,TRBD1,TRBJ2-7,TRBV7-9,CASSFFPGQGTIEQYF,TGTGCCAGCAGCTTTTTCCCGGGACAGGGGACTATCGAGCAGTACTTC
NA,NA,TRBJ2-6,TRBV28,CASSLGSVFSGANVLTF,TGTGCCAGCAGTTTGGGCAGTGTATTCTCTGGGGCCAACGTCCTGACTTTC
few,TRBD1,TRBJ2-7,TRBV5-6,CASSSKETGSYEQYF,TGTGCCAGCAGCTCGAAAGAGACAGGGTCCTACGAGCAGTACTTC
NA,NA,TRBJ1-1,TRBV28,CASSFTEMNTEAFF,TGTGCCAGCAGTTTCACAGAGATGAACACTGAAGCTTTCTTT
NA,NA,TRBJ2-1,TRBV6-1,CASSASEYNEQFF,TGTGCCAGCAGTGCTAGCGAGTACAATGAGCAGTTCTTC
once,TRBD2,TRBJ2-7,TRBV4-1,CASSQAPSGDLGYEQYF,TGCGCCAGCAGCCAAGCGCCTAGCGGGGACCTGGGGTACGAGCAGTACTTC
once,NA,TRBJ2-3,TRBV29-1,CSAPEGTDTQYF,TGCAGCGCCCCCGAGGGCACAGATACGCAGTATTTT
NA,NA,TRBJ2-4,TRBV19,CAVWGDIQYF,TGTGCCGTTTGGGGGGACATTCAGTACTTC
NA,NA,TRBJ1-2,TRBV29-1,CSVQEDSNYGYTF,TGCAGCGTACAAGAGGACAGTAACTATGGCTACACCTTC